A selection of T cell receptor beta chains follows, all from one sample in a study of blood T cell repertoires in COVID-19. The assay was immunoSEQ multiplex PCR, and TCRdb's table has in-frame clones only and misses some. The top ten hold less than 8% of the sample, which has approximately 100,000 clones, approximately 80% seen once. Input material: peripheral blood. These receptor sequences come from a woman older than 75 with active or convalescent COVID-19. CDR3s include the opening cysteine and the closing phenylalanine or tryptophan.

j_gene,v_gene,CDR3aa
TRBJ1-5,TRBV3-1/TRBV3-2,CASSQSDRGRQPQHF
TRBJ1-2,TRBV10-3,CAISESGRQGRGGVRGYTF
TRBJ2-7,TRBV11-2,CASSLDRTSGSYEQYF
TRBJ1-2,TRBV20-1,CSAYEYGYTF
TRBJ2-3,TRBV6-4,CASSDLVTDTQYF
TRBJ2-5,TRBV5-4,CASSLKGFGGLDQETQYF
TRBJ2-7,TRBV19,CASSVPGVYEQYF
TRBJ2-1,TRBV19,CASNALADSYNEQFF
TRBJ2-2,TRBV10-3,CASNSGAGANGELFF
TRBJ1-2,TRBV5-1,CASSLDYRGRNYGYTF
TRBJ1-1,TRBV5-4,CASSLRGAVNLNTEAFF
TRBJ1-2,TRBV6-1,CASSEADRNYGYTF
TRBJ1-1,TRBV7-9,CASSSTGTTEAFF
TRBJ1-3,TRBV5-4,CASSLGQGNTIYF
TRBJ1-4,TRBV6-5,CASETASPTNEKLFF
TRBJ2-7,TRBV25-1,CASSPTSGIHYEQYF
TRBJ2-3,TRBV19,CASSGLTSSTDTQYF
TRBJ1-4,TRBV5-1,CASSPTQGGGEKLFF